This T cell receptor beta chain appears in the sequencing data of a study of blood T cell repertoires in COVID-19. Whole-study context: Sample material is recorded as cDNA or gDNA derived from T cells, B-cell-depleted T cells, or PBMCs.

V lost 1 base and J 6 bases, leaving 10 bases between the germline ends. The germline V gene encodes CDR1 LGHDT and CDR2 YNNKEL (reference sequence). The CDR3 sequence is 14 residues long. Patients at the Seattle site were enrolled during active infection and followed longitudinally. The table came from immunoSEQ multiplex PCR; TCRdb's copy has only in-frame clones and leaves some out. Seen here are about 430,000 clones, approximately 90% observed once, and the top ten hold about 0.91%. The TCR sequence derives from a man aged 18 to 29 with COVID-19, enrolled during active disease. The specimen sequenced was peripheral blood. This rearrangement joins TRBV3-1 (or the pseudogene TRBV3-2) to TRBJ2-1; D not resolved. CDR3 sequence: CASSQVSDINEQFF. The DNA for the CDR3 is TGTGCCAGCAGCCAAGTTTCAGACATCAATGAGCAGTTCTTC.